This T cell receptor (beta chain) was captured in a study of blood T cell repertoires in COVID-19 (dated by TCRdb to about 2020). Background for the entire study: The collaborator samples originated in the United States, Italy and Spain and spanned the acute and convalescent phases of COVID-19. Sample metadata almost always included a de-identified subject ID, COVID-19 status, age in years and sex. Where available, HLA class I and class II types were obtained from metadata supplied by the sample provider rather than from assay-based typing. A freely available public database, intended as a resource for researchers studying the immune response to SARS-CoV-2, is where the repertoires were released. Subjects who had been exposed to COVID-19, were actively infected with it, or had recovered from it provided the deeply sampled blood TCRbeta repertoires that made up the dataset. Samples came from the ongoing ImmuneRACE study (first 160 participants) plus 1,254 subjects from 6 global collaborators. The prospective study material was composed of cDNA or gDNA derived from T cells, B-cell-depleted T cells, or PBMCs.

TCRbeta CDR3 regions were amplified from genomic DNA by means of the immunoSEQ Assay, a bias-controlled multiplex PCR. In the original analysis: The number of nucleated cells in each sample was estimated by amplification of reference gene primers within the assay. Sequence reads were collapsed and filtered to measure the absolute abundance of every unique TCRbeta CDR3 rearrangement. For each sample, productive Simpson clonality was calculated as the square root of Simpson's diversity index across productive rearrangements. As stored in TCRdb, this immuneACCESS dataset retains in-frame rearrangements with V and J assigned. A fraction of the clones does not appear; measured against another copy, unresolved V genes explain less than half of the discrepancy, and the remainder lacks a known reason. For V, J and clone size, that table is used; D and trimming come from the DNA. The sample table contains about 410,000 clones; only one count was recorded for around nine tenths of them. Clones ranked in the top ten supply approximately 1.5% of the sample.

The investigation overall reported the following: The amount of clinical and demographic metadata varied by source and participant and was provided uncurated.

One collaborating source in Seattle enrolled patients during active infection and followed them longitudinally through the course of disease. Whole blood was collected in K2EDTA tubes by collaborating institutions according to the institutions' own protocols. For TCRbeta analysis, collaborators shipped samples in one of three forms: frozen whole blood, isolated PBMCs, or DNA extracted from either of those sample types. A remark on this clone: Its antigen specificity is not known. The input lacks base qualities; no much larger clone sits a single base away.

CDR1 PRHDT and CDR2 FYEKMQ are derived from the germline V gene (reference sequence). V is cut by 4 bases and J by 8 bases, and the space between the germline ends is 18 bases. The CDR3 spans 16 residues, from the cysteine through the phenylalanine. Only the CDR3 DNA is retained, 48 bases long and in frame from the first base. Sequencing was performed on peripheral blood. Recombination joined TRBV13 with TRBJ1-6, with the D gene too uncertain to name. The TCR was taken from a woman in her thirties or forties with COVID-19, enrolled during active disease. CDR3 protein: CASSSRVWSPDSPLHF. The sequence in DNA is TGTGCCAGCAGCTCCCGCGTTTGGAGTCCCGATTCACCCCTCCACTTT.